This T cell receptor (beta chain) was identified during a study of technical replicates of blood from four donors listed by TCRdb under 2017. Points on this clone: Its target antigen remains unknown. No base quality information exists; no much larger clone differs at one position.

V lost 4 bases and J lost 2 bases, and the count of bases not matched to a germline gene is 7. There are 15 amino acids in the CDR3, from cysteine to phenylalanine inclusive. Only the CDR3 part of the read is kept: 45 bases, read in frame from the first base. From the germline V gene (reference sequence), CDR1 is SEHNR and CDR2 is FQNEAQ. Library preparation was by the immunoSEQ multiplex PCR assay. TCRdb limited this immuneACCESS table to in-frame rearrangements with V and J called. A share of clones is missing; checked studies link under half to unresolved V genes, and the rest is unexplained. The sample includes around 76,000 clones, with roughly nine tenths observed a single time. The ten largest clonotypes hold 0.2% to 0.25% of the sample.

The V and J segments used are TRBV7-9 and TRBJ2-7, with TRBD1 matching 8 junction bases. The receptor was isolated from a human donor in good health. The sample was T cells isolated from PBMCs. The nucleotides are TGTGCCAGCAGCTCCGGGACAGGAAAAACCTACGAGCAGTACTTC. Its product reads: CASSSGTGKTYEQYF. Reference TRBV7-9 and TRBJ2-7 proteins supply the regions before and after the CDR3; the full variable domain is: DTGVSQNPRHKITKRGQNVTFRCDPISEHNRLYWYRQTLGQGPEFLTYFQNEAQLEKSRLLSDRFSAERPKGSFSTLEIQRTEQGDSAMYLCASSSGTGKTYEQYFGPGTRLTVT.